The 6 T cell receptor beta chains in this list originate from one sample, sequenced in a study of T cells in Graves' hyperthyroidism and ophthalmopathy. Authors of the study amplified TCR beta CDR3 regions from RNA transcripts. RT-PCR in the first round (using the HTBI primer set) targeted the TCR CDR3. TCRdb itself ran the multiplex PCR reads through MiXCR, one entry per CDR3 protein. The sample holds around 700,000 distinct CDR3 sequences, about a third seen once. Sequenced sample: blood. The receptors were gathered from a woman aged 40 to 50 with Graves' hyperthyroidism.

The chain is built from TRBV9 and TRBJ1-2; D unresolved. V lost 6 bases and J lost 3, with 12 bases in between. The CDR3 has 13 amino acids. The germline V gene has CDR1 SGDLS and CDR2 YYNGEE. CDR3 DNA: TGTGCCAGCACCTTCGGGTGGGACTATGGCTACACCTTC. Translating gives CASTFGWDYGYTF. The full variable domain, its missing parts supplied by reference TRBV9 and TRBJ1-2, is DSGVTQTPKHLITATGQRVTLRCSPRSGDLSVYWYQQSLDQGLQFLIQYYNGEERAKGNILERFSAQQFPDLHSELNLSSLELGDSALYFCASTFGWDYGYTFGSGTRLTVV.

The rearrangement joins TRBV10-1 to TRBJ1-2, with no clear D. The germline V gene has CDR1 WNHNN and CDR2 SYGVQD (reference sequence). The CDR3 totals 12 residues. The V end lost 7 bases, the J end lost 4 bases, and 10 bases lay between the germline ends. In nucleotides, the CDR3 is TGCGCCAGCAATGGTACCTTCTATGGCTACACCTTC. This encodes CASNGTFYGYTF.

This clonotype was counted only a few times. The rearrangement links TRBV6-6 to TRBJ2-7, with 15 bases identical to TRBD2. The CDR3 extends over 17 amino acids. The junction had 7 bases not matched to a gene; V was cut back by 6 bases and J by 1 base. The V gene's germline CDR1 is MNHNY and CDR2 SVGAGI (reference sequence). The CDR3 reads CASSPGLAGGTSYEQYF. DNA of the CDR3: TGTGCCAGCAGCCCGGGACTAGCGGGGGGCACATCCTACGAGCAGTACTTC.

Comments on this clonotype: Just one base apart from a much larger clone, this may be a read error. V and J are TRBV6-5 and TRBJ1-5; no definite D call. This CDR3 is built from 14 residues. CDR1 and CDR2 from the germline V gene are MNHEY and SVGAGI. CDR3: CAISYSYSNQPQHF. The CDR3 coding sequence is TGTGCCATCAGTTACAGTTATAGCAATCAGCCCCAGCATTTT.

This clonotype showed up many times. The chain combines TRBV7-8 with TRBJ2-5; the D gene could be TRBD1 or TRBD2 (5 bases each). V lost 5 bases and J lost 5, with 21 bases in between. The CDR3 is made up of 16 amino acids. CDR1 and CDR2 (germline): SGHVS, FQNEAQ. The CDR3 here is CASSPSGTRGWETQYF. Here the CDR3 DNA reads TGTGCCAGCAGCCCCTCGGGGACCCGGGGATGGGAGACCCAGTACTTC.

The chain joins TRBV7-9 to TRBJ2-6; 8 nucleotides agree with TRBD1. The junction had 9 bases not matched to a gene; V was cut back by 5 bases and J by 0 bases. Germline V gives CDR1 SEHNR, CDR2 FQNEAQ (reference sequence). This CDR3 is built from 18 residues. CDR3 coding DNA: TGTGCCAGCAGCCAGGGGACAGGCCTGCTCTCTGGGGCCAACGTCCTGACTTTC. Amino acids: CASSQGTGLLSGANVLTF.